The 18 T cell receptor beta chains in this list originate from one sample, sequenced in a study of cytomegalovirus exposure and HLA in healthy donors (dated by TCRdb to the late 2010s). The library relied on the immunoSEQ multiplex PCR assay. The multiplex PCR relied on a mix of 60 forward primers for TCR Vbeta segments and 13 reverse primers for TCR Jbeta segments. The table was pulled from immuneACCESS by TCRdb, which kept in-frame rearrangements only. Such tables lose some clones; where checked, under half of the loss comes from unresolved V genes, and the rest has no known cause. The sample yields 90,000 or so clones; roughly 85% were counted once. Clones ranked in the top ten supply nearly 6% of the sample. The sample taken for sequencing was PBMCs. Receptors originate from a female donor in good health and CMV-seronegative.

This chain uses TRBV19 with TRBJ2-5, with D unclear. There are 15 residues in the CDR3. V lost 5 bases and J lost 0, with 13 bases in between. CDR1 is LNHDA, CDR2 SQIVND, per germline (reference sequence). DNA of the CDR3: TGTGCCAGTAGTTCGAGTTCGTGGTACCAAGAGACCCAGTACTTC. Amino acid sequence: CASSSSSWYQETQYF.

The V gene is TRBV5-1, the J gene TRBJ2-7; TRBD2 is a possible D gene (6 bases). The germline CDR1 and CDR2 sequences are SGHRS and YFSETQ. This CDR3 region has 15 residues. The V end was cut by 0 bases, the J end by 5 bases, with 15 bases between. The DNA of the CDR3 is TGCGCCAGCAGCTTGGTCCAGGGAGGCGGGCACGAGCAGTACTTC. It specifies CASSLVQGGGHEQYF.

This chain links TRBV10-1 with TRBJ2-1; the match to TRBD2 covers 11 bases. The V gene's germline CDR1 is WNHNN and CDR2 SYGVQD (reference sequence). Trimming at V came to 6 bases and at J to 8 bases, leaving 6 bases not matched to a gene. This CDR3 comprises 14 residues. The DNA of the CDR3 is TGCGCCAGCAGGCAGACTAGCGGGGTCTATGAGCAGTTCTTC. This codes for CASRQTSGVYEQFF.

The chain has TRBV5-6 and TRBJ2-3; D call uncertain. The V and J ends lost 7 bases and 0 bases respectively, with 12 bases between them. CDR3 length: 14 residues. CDR1 and CDR2 from the germline V gene are SGHDT and YYEEEE. For the CDR3, the DNA is TGTGCCAGCGGTTACTGGGCTAGCACAGATACGCAGTATTTT. It is translated as CASGYWASTDTQYF.

Here the CDR3 reads CASGRRNTEAFF. The CDR3 DNA follows: TGTGCCAGTGGAAGGAGGAACACTGAAGCTTTCTTT. J is TRBJ1-1 and V is TRBV27; no definite D call. This CDR3 comprises 12 residues. Trimming took 9 bases from V and 1 from J, leaving 9 bases between them. Germline loops: CDR1 MNHEY, CDR2 SMNVEV (reference sequence).

The chain uses TRBV7-9 and TRBJ2-7; 7 positions agree with TRBD2. V shed 7 bases, J shed 2 bases, and the junction held 11 bases outside the gene matches. The germline CDR1 and CDR2 sequences are SEHNR and FQNEAQ (reference sequence). This CDR3 spans 15 amino acids. CDR3 nucleotide sequence: TGTGCCAGCACTTTGGGGACGGGAGGAACCTACGAGCAGTACTTC. Its protein is CASTLGTGGTYEQYF.

The chain employs TRBV27 and TRBJ1-5; D is possibly TRBD1 (6 bases). The CDR3 extends over 14 amino acids. V lost 6 bases, J lost 0 bases, and 9 bases lay in between. Germline V CDR1 and CDR2: MNHEY, SMNVEV (reference sequence). CDR3 residues: CASSQGRSNQPQHF. CDR3 coding DNA: TGTGCCAGCAGCCAGGGGCGTAGCAATCAGCCCCAGCATTTT.

In its sample, this clone was seen a few times. An end of the junction differs from the germline gene, which may be a read error. V gene TRBV28 combines with J gene TRBJ1-1, with D tentatively TRBD1 (6 bases). Germline lookup yields CDR1 MDHEN and CDR2 SYDVKM. The CDR3 loop spans 15 amino acids. The CDR3 loop is CASSHGGSGNAEAFF. The CDR3 region has the DNA TGTGCCAGCAGTCATGGGGGCTCAGGGAACGCTGAAGCTTTCTTT.

In its sample, this clone was seen once. This chain uses TRBV7-9 with TRBJ1-4; D is possibly TRBD1 (6 bases). V lost 5 bases to trimming and J lost 8 bases, with 15 bases between them. CDR1 and CDR2 from the germline V gene are SEHNR and FQNEAQ (reference sequence). This CDR3 has 14 residues. In DNA form, the CDR3 reads TGTGCCAGCAGCCTTGGACAGATGCGGGAAAAACTGTTTTTT. Protein: CASSLGQMREKLFF.

The gene calls are TRBV5-4 and TRBJ2-6, with D possibly matching TRBD2 (5 bases). The CDR3 totals 15 residues. The V gene lost 0 bases and the J gene lost 1 base, with 5 bases spanning the gap. Germline-derived CDR1 and CDR2 are SGHNT and YYREEE (reference sequence). The CDR3 nucleotides read TGTGCCAGCAGCTTGGCGGGATCTGGGGCCAACGTCCTGACTTTC. This gives the protein CASSLAGSGANVLTF.

This rearrangement joins TRBV27 to TRBJ1-5; TRBD1 might be the D (6 bases). The V gene's germline CDR1 is MNHEY and CDR2 SMNVEV (reference sequence). There are 17 residues in the CDR3. V lost 6 bases and J 0 bases, leaving 18 bases between the germline ends. The DNA of the CDR3 is TGTGCCAGCAGCCCCGGGGGAGGGGGGTATAGCAATCAGCCCCAGCATTTT. It yields the protein CASSPGGGGYSNQPQHF.

V is TRBV2 and J is TRBJ1-5, with D perhaps TRBD1 (6 bases). CDR3 size: 15 residues. The V and J ends lost 4 bases and 4 bases respectively, with 14 bases between them. Germline V CDR1 and CDR2: SNHLY, FYNNEI. CDR3 nucleotide sequence: TGTGCCAGCAGTGGGGGCAGGGGAGGGAATCAGCCCCAGCATTTT. Protein: CASSGGRGGNQPQHF. The complete variable domain, with remaining parts taken from reference TRBV2 and TRBJ1-5, reads EPEVTQTPSHQVTQMGQEVILRCVPISNHLYFYWYRQILGQKVEFLVSFYNNEISEKSEIFDDQFSVERPDGSNFTLKIRSTKLEDSAMYFCASSGGRGGNQPQHFGDGTRLSIL.

This rearrangement joins TRBV10-2 to TRBJ2-1; D not resolved. Trimming took off 7 bases at V and 0 bases at J, with 7 bases between the two ends. CDR1 WSHSY and CDR2 SAAADI come from the germline V gene. CDR3 length: 13 residues. The CDR3 nucleotides are TGCGCCAGCAAAAGCAACTCCTACAATGAGCAGTTCTTC. Its translation is CASKSNSYNEQFF.

The chain links TRBV2 to TRBJ1-1; TRBD1 agrees at 7 bases. This CDR3 has 14 amino acids. Germline assignment: CDR1 SNHLY and CDR2 FYNNEI. Trimming took 2 bases from V and 7 from J; bases not matched to a gene: 7. CDR3 DNA sequence: TGTGCCAGCAGTGAAATGCAGGGGGTTCGTGAAGCTTTCTTT. It translates to CASSEMQGVREAFF. Full variable domain (remainder filled in from reference TRBV2 and TRBJ1-1): EPEVTQTPSHQVTQMGQEVILRCVPISNHLYFYWYRQILGQKVEFLVSFYNNEISEKSEIFDDQFSVERPDGSNFTLKIRSTKLEDSAMYFCASSEMQGVREAFFGQGTRLTVV.

This clone was seen only a few times. V is TRBV28 and J is TRBJ1-3; D call uncertain. The V gene's germline CDR1 is MDHEN and CDR2 SYDVKM. The CDR3 covers 11 residues. CDR3 sequence reads: CCSSSGNTIYF. CDR3 DNA: TGTTGTAGTTCATCCGGAAACACCATATATTTT.

This clone was found once. V and J are TRBV18 and TRBJ1-2, with 7 nucleotides matching TRBD1. Germline V CDR1 and CDR2: KGHSH, LQKENI. Trimming took 6 bases from V and 7 from J; bases not matched to a gene: 5. The CDR3 extends over 12 amino acids. The DNA of the CDR3 is TGTGCCAGCTCTCCCAGGGGGGCTGGCTACACCTTC. It encodes CASSPRGAGYTF.

The chain has TRBV19 and TRBJ1-5, with TRBD1 matching 7 bases. Germline CDR1 LNHDA, CDR2 SQIVND (reference sequence). V shed 7 bases and J 2 bases; nucleotides not matched to a gene: 11. The CDR3 has 16 residues. The CDR3 spells CASISGGGGGNQPQHF. Written as DNA, the CDR3 is TGTGCCAGTATCAGCGGAGGGGGCGGGGGCAATCAGCCCCAGCATTTT.

The rearrangement joins TRBV19 to TRBJ1-2; 7 bases are shared with TRBD1. The V gene end was trimmed by 9 bases and the J gene end by 3 bases; junction bases not matched to a gene: 13. The CDR3 length is 15 residues. Germline values: CDR1 LNHDA, CDR2 SQIVND (reference sequence). CDR3: CASRGQQGEDYGYTF. The DNA of the CDR3 is TGTGCCAGCCGGGGACAGCAAGGGGAGGACTATGGCTACACCTTC.